This T cell receptor beta chain derives from a study of CD8 T cells in ankylosing spondylitis. Whole-study findings and limits: Within ankylosing spondylitis blood, a TCR beta motif made up of roughly eight highly homologous variants appeared to be characteristic.

This clonotype was seen ten or more times. Its antigen is unidentified. 5'-RACE, quantitative and with molecular barcodes, yielded the TCR beta libraries. From the 5' RACE reads, TCRdb called clonotypes with MiXCR, one entry per CDR3 protein. The sample yields about 210,000 distinct CDR3 sequences, 8.2% seen once. The TCR sequence derives from a female donor with ankylosing spondylitis or in good health (not recorded which). The source material was blood, either unsorted or a sorted T cell fraction (not recorded which).

The CDR3 region has the DNA TGTGCCAGCAGCCCTCAAGTCGGGATTAGCGGTCGGAGCTCCTACAATGAGCAGTTCTTC. Translating it yields CASSPQVGISGRSSYNEQFF. The gene calls are TRBV6-2 or TRBV6-3 and TRBJ2-1; possible D gene TRBD2, 6 bases. V lost 6 bases and J lost 0, with 27 bases in between. CDR1 is MNHEY and CDR2 is SVGEGT in the germline V gene. The CDR3 spans 20 residues.